The 4 T cell receptor beta chains presented below share a single source sample, sequenced in a study of post-analysis software for immune sequencing data (dated by TCRdb to the mid-2010s). Here is what the overall study found, with its caveats: Significantly higher frequencies in patients than in controls were found for about 5 TRBV segments, including TRBV5-6, TRBV5-1 and TRBV20-1.

The library was made by PCR. Instrument on record: Illumina HiSeq 2500. To reduce PCR and sequencing biases, unique molecular identifiers were built into the TCR beta cDNA libraries. The public sequencing data were trimmed at Q25 with fastp and processed into clonotypes with MiXCR by TCRdb, which kept only in-frame beta chains. CDR3 protein duplicates are merged, each entry listing the most common genes and DNA. In all, the sample holds about 570,000 distinct CDR3 sequences, and roughly 34% of those were seen once. The ten largest clones take up approximately 6% of the sample. These receptors are not linked to any known antigen. Sequences were obtained from blood. These receptors all come from a girl under 18 with multiple sclerosis.

This clonotype has only a few counts. This chain uses TRBV11-2 with TRBJ2-5; 8 positions match TRBD2. Trimming cost V 3 bases and J 2 bases; bases outside gene matches: 5. Germline assignment: CDR1 SGHAT and CDR2 FQNNGV. This CDR3 spans 15 amino acids. The CDR3 region has the DNA TGTGCCAGCAGCTTCTTAGCGGGGCCACAAGAGACCCAGTACTTC. This translates into CASSFLAGPQETQYF.

V usage is TRBV16 and J usage is TRBJ2-5; possibly TRBD2 for D (5 bases). The CDR3 has 14 amino acids. The V gene's germline CDR1 is KGHSY and CDR2 FQNENV. The V gene lost 1 base and the J gene lost 5 bases, with 11 bases spanning the gap. The CDR3 sequence is CASSQYRGSETQYF. The CDR3 DNA reads as TGTGCCAGCAGCCAATACCGGGGTTCGGAGACCCAGTACTTC.

The gene calls are TRBV7-9 and TRBJ1-6; no definite D call. Looked up from germline, CDR1 is SEHNR and CDR2 is FQNEAQ (reference sequence). The CDR3 is 12 residues long. Trimming shortened V by 5 bases and J by 11 bases, and 10 bases separated the two germline ends. CDR3 DNA: TGTGCCAGCAGCCCCGAGACCCCACCCCTCCACTTT. Amino acids: CASSPETPPLHF. Looking up the rest from reference TRBV7-9 and TRBJ1-6 gives the full variable domain: DTGVSQNPRHKITKRGQNVTFRCDPISEHNRLYWYRQTLGQGPEFLTYFQNEAQLEKSRLLSDRFSAERPKGSFSTLEIQRTEQGDSAMYLCASSPETPPLHFGNGTRLTVT.

This sequence joins TRBV6-1 and TRBJ1-2; D gene uncertain. This CDR3 is 14 amino acids long. The V end lost 7 bases, the J end lost 4 bases, and 16 bases lay between the germline ends. Germline CDR1 is MNHNS and CDR2 is SASEGT. CDR3 DNA: TGTGCCAGCACGGCAGGCCGGCCTTTCTATGGCTACACCTTC. Residues: CASTAGRPFYGYTF.